Described below is a single T cell receptor beta chain sequence and its context. Its antigen is not yet known. No much larger clone is present one base from it, and per-base qualities are unavailable. The TCR beta CDR3 regions were amplified from RNA transcripts. For the first round of RT-PCR on the TCR CDR3, the HTBI primer set was used together with the Qiagen OneStep RT-PCR kit. A second multiplex PCR round built the libraries, followed by size selection and purification. Sequencing of the libraries was done on an Illumina HiSeq2000 using paired-end 100 bp reads. On the authors' methods: Raw data were processed with SOAPnuke, discarding reads with adapters, uncalled bases, mean Phred below 15, or no exact constant-primer or identifier match. COPE v1.2.5 was used to merge the high-quality paired reads, and each unique nucleotide sequence was defined as a clonotype. MiTCR v1.1 was used to align clonotypes to the IMGT TRBV, TRBD and TRBJ reference segments. The analysis included only V-J combinations with a frequency above 0.0001, which together covered 99.2% of the repertoires. A TCS score was defined as the ratio between F50 (clonal expansion) and ExV (chaos), using BLOSUM62-based TCRdist between CDR3 peptides within each V-J. Welch's t-statistics and random forest reduced around 520 V-J features to some 14, which were used in a naive Bayes classifier (R e1071). The public reads were quality trimmed at Q25 with fastp and then assembled into clones with MiXCR by TCRdb, keeping productive beta chains. Rows matching on CDR3 protein sequence are summarized as one entry with the most common DNA and genes. The V and J calls, along with clone size, are taken from TCRdb and not from the paper's own processing. Within this sample are roughly 630,000 distinct CDR3 sequences, with around 14% of them counted one time only. The top ten clonotypes cover less than 9.5% of the sample.

Trimming removed 1 base from V and 3 bases from J, leaving 13 bases between the germline ends. Taken from the germline V gene (reference sequence), the CDR1 and CDR2 loops are LNHDA and SQIVND. From the cysteine up to the phenylalanine, the CDR3 has a length of 16 residues. Just the 48-base CDR3 DNA is kept, in frame starting at base 1. The data originate from a study of T cells in Graves' hyperthyroidism and ophthalmopathy (dated by TCRdb to about 2019). Background for the entire study: Peripheral blood was sampled at the time of initial diagnosis, prior to any treatment. Whether ophthalmopathy could be predicted prospectively was tested in an independent validation cohort made up of about 18 hyperthyroidism patients plus 17 patients who later progressed to ophthalmopathy. After sampling, hyperthyroidism patients received methimazole starting at 30 mg daily, and ophthalmopathy patients received high-dose intravenous methylprednisolone. The paper reports TCR Vbeta CDR3 sequencing of over 120 peripheral blood samples: fewer than 50 ophthalmopathy, about 75 hyperthyroidism and around 17 progressor patients. In addition, the study compared T-cell repertoires in thyroid tissue and in blood from roughly 6 Graves' hyperthyroidism patients. The 100 discovery patients were randomly split 7:3 into training and test sets. To identify distinguishing TCR V-J signatures, a discovery cohort of 100 patients was used, comprising some 43 with Graves' ophthalmopathy and 57 with stable Graves' hyperthyroidism. Here is what the overall study found, with its caveats: Most expanded thyroid clonotypes (frequency above 0.001) were also detected in blood, suggesting blood repertoires may reflect thyroid immune responses. In validation, progression to ophthalmopathy was predicted by the model with 70.59% sensitivity and approximately 78% specificity, a median of approximately 6.5 months before onset. A 13 V-J signature model separated ophthalmopathy from stable hyperthyroidism, with 87.88% sensitivity and 81.08% specificity in cross-validation and 80%/75% in testing. Sample size was not statistically predetermined, and investigators were not blinded to group allocation.

Stable Graves' hyperthyroidism was defined as the absence of progression to ophthalmopathy over 18 months of follow-up. Hyperthyroidism patients were aged 18 to 65 years and newly diagnosed, with disease duration of less than 2 months. The study excluded patients with uncontrolled infections, other autoimmune diseases, pregnancy or lactation. Diagnoses relied on clinical symptoms, serum thyroxine and TRAb, thyroid ultrasound and orbital computed tomography. Ficoll-Paque density gradient centrifugation was used to isolate PBMCs from about 9.4 ml of fresh peripheral blood. Total RNA was extracted using Trizol reagent, and RNA quality was assessed on an Agilent 2100 Bioanalyzer.

The sequenced material came from blood. This TCR was sampled from a woman aged 25 to 39 with Graves' hyperthyroidism. The V gene is TRBV19 and the J gene is TRBJ2-1, with no D gene named confidently. For the CDR3, the sequence is CASSIGADALYNEQFF. The nucleotides read TGTGCCAGTAGTATAGGGGCGGACGCGCTCTACAATGAGCAGTTCTTC.